A single sample is the source of the 30 T cell receptor beta chains below, sequenced in a study of T cells after yellow fever vaccination. TCRdb reprocessed the 5' RACE reads with MiXCR, giving one entry per CDR3 protein. The sample holds a few hundred thousand distinct CDR3 sequences; 9.5% to 13% are singletons and the top ten take roughly 18%. The sequenced sample was PBMCs, obtained on the day of the first yellow fever vaccination. The receptor source for this set is a man younger than 35 who received the YFV17D yellow fever vaccine.

This clonotype was counted only a few times. The chain combines TRBV29-1 with TRBJ2-3, with 9 bases aligning to TRBD1. This CDR3 has 13 amino acids. Trimming cost V 4 bases and J 5 bases; bases outside gene matches: 4. Germline V gene lookup returns CDR1 SQVTM and CDR2 ANQGSEA. The CDR3 region has the DNA TGCAGCGTTGCACAGGGGGCCGGAGATACGCAGTATTTT. Protein: CSVAQGAGDTQYF.

Here the CDR3 reads CASGAGTGSNGAFF. The CDR3 DNA follows: TGTGCCAGCGGTGCAGGGACAGGGAGTAATGGAGCTTTCTTT. The V and J genes are TRBV3-1 and TRBJ1-1; 9 bases line up with TRBD1. V was pared by 8 bases and J by 10 bases, with 14 bases of the junction left unmatched. Per the germline V gene, CDR1 is LGHDT and CDR2 is YNNKEL (reference sequence). The CDR3 length is 14 residues.

This clonotype was seen a handful of times. The chain carries TRBV20-1 and TRBJ2-7, with D possibly matching TRBD1 (6 bases). The V end lost 3 bases, the J end lost 2 bases, and 14 bases lay between the germline ends. The CDR3 totals 14 residues. CDR1 DFQATT and CDR2 SNEGSKA come from the germline V gene (reference sequence). The CDR3 DNA sequence: TGCAGTGCTAGGAGTGGCAGGGGTCCCTACGAGCAGTACGTC. As protein: CSARSGRGPYEQYV.

The chain combines TRBV5-1 with TRBJ2-1; 16 nucleotides agree with TRBD2. In germline, CDR1 is SGHRS, CDR2 YFSETQ. The CDR3 runs to 18 residues. V dropped 4 bases and J dropped 3; count of bases not matched to a gene: 7. As DNA, the CDR3 is TGCGCCAGCAGCACCGGGACTAGCGGGGGGGCGTTCTACAATGAGCAGTTCTTC. This encodes CASSTGTSGGAFYNEQFF.

This clonotype appeared a few times. The V call is TRBV19, the J call TRBJ2-2, with TRBD2 matching over 7 bases. The germline V gene has CDR1 LNHDA and CDR2 SQIVND (reference sequence). The V and J ends lost 3 bases and 6 bases, in that order; junction bases with no gene match: 7. The CDR3 extends over 15 amino acids. The DNA of the CDR3 is TGTGCCAGTAGTATCGGGGGGTCGTATCCCGGGGAGCTGTTTTTT. This sequence encodes CASSIGGSYPGELFF. Together with reference TRBV19 and TRBJ2-2, the CDR3 gives the full variable domain: DGGITQSPKYLFRKEGQNVTLSCEQNLNHDAMYWYRQDPGQGLRLIYYSQIVNDFQKGDIAEGYSVSREKKESFPLTVTSAQKNPTAFYLCASSIGGSYPGELFFGEGSRLTVL.

There are a few counts of this clonotype. The chain is built from TRBV13 and TRBJ2-7, with 9 bases that match TRBD2. From germline, CDR1 is PRHDT and CDR2 FYEKMQ (reference sequence). The CDR3 covers 14 residues. The V and J ends lost 3 bases and 4 bases, in that order; junction bases with no gene match: 4. The CDR3 here is CASSFALAGYEQYF. As DNA, the CDR3 is TGTGCCAGCAGCTTCGCACTAGCGGGTTACGAGCAGTACTTC.

The V call is TRBV10-2, the J call TRBJ2-7, with 8 bases identical to TRBD2. V trimming: 4 bases; J trimming: 3 bases; junction bases outside the gene matches: 5. The CDR3 sequence is 14 residues long. Germline assignment: CDR1 WSHSY and CDR2 SAAADI. The DNA for the CDR3 is TGCGCCAGCAGTGGTGGCGGGGGGATCTACGAGCAGTACTTC. As protein: CASSGGGGIYEQYF.

This clonotype was observed many times. This sequence joins TRBV5-1 and TRBJ2-1; D is unresolved. V lost 5 bases to trimming and J lost 0 bases, with 9 bases between them. CDR3 length: 14 amino acids. Per germline, CDR1 SGHRS and CDR2 YFSETQ. CDR3 protein: CASRRQSSYNEQFF. The CDR3 DNA is TGCGCCAGCAGGCGGCAAAGCTCCTACAATGAGCAGTTCTTC.

This chain joins TRBV6-4 and TRBJ1-1; 9 bases are shared with TRBD1. The CDR3 covers 14 residues. The J segment lost 4 bases and the V segment lost 2 bases, leaving 2 bases of the junction unmatched. Germline CDR1 MRHNA, CDR2 SNTAGT. The chain's CDR3 is CASSDTDRGTEAFF. The CDR3 DNA follows: TGTGCCAGCAGTGACACGGACAGGGGCACTGAAGCTTTCTTT.

The table lists this clonotype with a count of one. The chain is built from TRBV5-1 and TRBJ2-1; 9 bases agree with TRBD2. The CDR3 is made up of 15 amino acids. Trimming took 4 bases from V and 7 from J; bases not matched to a gene: 9. Per germline, CDR1 SGHRS and CDR2 YFSETQ. CDR3 bases: TGCGCCAGCAGCCCCAGACTAGCGGAGAAGAATGAGCAGTTCTTC. As protein: CASSPRLAEKNEQFF. The full variable domain, in which reference TRBV5-1 and TRBJ2-1 provide the parts outside the CDR3, is KAGVTQTPRYLIKTRGQQVTLSCSPISGHRSVSWYQQTPGQGLQFLFEYFSETQRNKGNFPGRFSGRQFSNSRSEMNVSTLELGDSALYLCASSPRLAEKNEQFFGPGTRLTVL.

This clonotype was observed a handful of times. J is TRBJ1-5 and V is TRBV6-2 or TRBV6-3; D not certain. The V end lost 2 bases, the J end lost 0 bases, and 11 bases lay between the germline ends. The CDR3 runs to 16 residues. The germline CDR1 and CDR2 sequences are MNHEY and SVGEGT. The CDR3 DNA is TGTGCCAGCAGTTACGGACGGACTAATAGCAATCAGCCCCAGCATTTT. Residues: CASSYGRTNSNQPQHF.

In regard to this clonotype: An end of the junction does not agree with germline; a read error may underlie this. The gene calls are TRBV5-1 and TRBJ2-3; 10 bases align to TRBD2. The CDR3 runs 17 residues. The germline V gene encodes CDR1 SGHRS and CDR2 YFSETQ. The CDR3 DNA reads TGCTCCAGCAGCCCATGGCGTCCAGCGGGGGGGGCAGATACGCAGTATTTT. As protein: CSSSPWRPAGGADTQYF.

The sample holds a few counts of this clonotype. The V gene is TRBV7-9, the J gene TRBJ1-1; D gene unclear. V gave up 10 bases and J gave up 4 bases, with 16 bases separating them. Germline V gives CDR1 SEHNR, CDR2 FQNEAQ (reference sequence). The CDR3 sequence is 13 residues long. The CDR3 region is CANTRPSSTEAFF. As DNA, the CDR3 is TGTGCCAATACGAGGCCGTCGAGCACTGAAGCTTTCTTT. Drawing the rest from reference TRBV7-9 and TRBJ1-1, the complete variable domain is DTGVSQNPRHKITKRGQNVTFRCDPISEHNRLYWYRQTLGQGPEFLTYFQNEAQLEKSRLLSDRFSAERPKGSFSTLEIQRTEQGDSAMYLCANTRPSSTEAFFGQGTRLTVV.

A few counts support this clonotype. The chain uses TRBV5-6 and TRBJ1-5, with 8 bases matching TRBD1. Germline V CDR1 and CDR2: SGHDT, YYEEEE. The trim removed 5 bases at V and 4 bases at J, leaving 14 bases unmatched. CDR3 length: 17 amino acids. CDR3 amino acids: CASRPLSRGLGNQPQHF. CDR3 nucleotide sequence: TGTGCCAGCAGACCGTTAAGCAGGGGGCTTGGTAATCAGCCCCAGCATTTT.

For the CDR3, the DNA is TGTGCCAGCAGCCCCGGGACTAGCGGGGCCAACTACCACACAGATACGCAGTATTTT. It is translated as CASSPGTSGANYHTDTQYF. This chain uses TRBV11-2 with TRBJ2-3; 13 bases are a match to TRBD2. CDR3 length equals 19 residues. Trimming removed 5 bases from V and 2 bases from J; junction bases left unmatched: 13. Germline V CDR1 and CDR2: SGHAT, FQNNGV.

The rearrangement joins TRBV7-2 to TRBJ2-3; TRBD2 agrees at 10 bases. After removal of 1 base from V and 0 bases from J, the junction contained 7 bases not matched to a gene. The CDR3 spans 18 residues. Germline CDR1 is SGHTA and CDR2 is FQGNSA. CDR3 in DNA: TGTGCCAGCAGCTTAGGGCTAGCGGGGGTACCTAGCACAGATACGCAGTATTTT. This gives the protein CASSLGLAGVPSTDTQYF.

Ten or more counts support this clonotype. CDR3 sequence (DNA): TGTGCCAGCAGCCCGAGACAGGGGCTGGACGGCTACACCTTC. This translates into CASSPRQGLDGYTF. The chain recombines TRBV6-2 or TRBV6-3 with TRBJ1-2, with 8 bases identical to TRBD1. With V trimmed by 6 bases and J by 8 bases, 11 bases remained unmatched. This CDR3 is 14 amino acids long. CDR1 MNHEY and CDR2 SVGEGT come from the germline V gene.

This clonotype was counted between two and nine times. The chain links TRBV28 to TRBJ2-2; D is undetermined. The length of the CDR3 is 13 residues. Deletions cut 2 bases from V and 6 bases from J, with 7 bases between. Germline CDR1 reads MDHEN; CDR2 reads SYDVKM. This CDR3 reads CASSLRVPGELFF. The CDR3 region has the DNA TGTGCCAGCAGTTTAAGGGTTCCCGGGGAGCTGTTTTTT.

This clonotype was seen many times. The chain links TRBV12-3 or TRBV12-4 to TRBJ1-5, with D unresolved. The V gene lost 6 bases and the J gene lost 6 bases, with 12 bases spanning the gap. CDR3 length: 13 amino acids. As DNA, the CDR3 is TGTGCCAGCAGCGTTGTCACGGGTCAGCCCCAGCATTTT. This gives the protein CASSVVTGQPQHF.

This chain connects TRBV24-1 to TRBJ1-5; D unclear. V lost 6 bases and J lost 0, with 2 bases in between. The CDR3 is made up of 12 amino acids. Germline CDR1 KGHDR, CDR2 SFDVKD. CDR3 coding DNA: TGTGCCACCAGTAATAGCAATCAGCCCCAGCATTTT. Protein sequence: CATSNSNQPQHF.

This clonotype was recorded a few times. The chain joins TRBV25-1 to TRBJ1-1, with 9 nucleotides matching TRBD1. V was clipped by 8 bases and J by 6 bases; unmatched bases: 10. The CDR3 covers 14 residues. Germline V CDR1 and CDR2: MGHDK, SYGVNS. This CDR3 is CASLQGAYGSEAFF. DNA of the CDR3: TGTGCCAGCTTACAGGGGGCATATGGCTCTGAAGCTTTCTTT.

This clonotype has more than one count but fewer than ten. The rearrangement links TRBV6-5 to TRBJ1-3, with TRBD1 as a possible D gene (6 bases). Between the trimmed V and J ends, which lost 2 bases and 8 bases, there was a span of 13 bases. Germline CDR1 and CDR2: MNHEY and SVGAGI. This CDR3 is 14 amino acids long. The CDR3 protein is CASSYLGGIYTIYF. The CDR3 DNA reads TGTGCCAGCAGTTACCTCGGGGGCATCTACACCATATATTTT.

This clonotype was detected many times. The V call is TRBV7-2, the J call TRBJ2-2; TRBD2 agrees at 12 bases. Trimming cost V 8 bases and J 7 bases; bases outside gene matches: 8. Looked up from germline, CDR1 is SGHTA and CDR2 is FQGNSA. The length of the CDR3 is 15 residues. Here the CDR3 reads CASGLGLAGYGELFF. CDR3 DNA: TGTGCCAGCGGGTTAGGACTAGCGGGGTACGGGGAGCTGTTTTTT. Looking up the rest from reference TRBV7-2 and TRBJ2-2 gives the full variable domain: GAGVSQSPSNKVTEKGKDVELRCDPISGHTALYWYRQSLGQGLEFLIYFQGNSAPDKSGLPSDRFSAERTGGSVSTLTIQRTQQEDSAVYLCASGLGLAGYGELFFGEGSRLTVL.

Ten or more counts support this clonotype. The chain combines TRBV4-3 with TRBJ2-5, with 8 bases matching TRBD2. This CDR3 spans 19 amino acids. Germline CDR1 LGHNA, CDR2 YSLEER. Losses at the gene ends were 0 bases for V and 4 bases for J; bases not matched to a gene: 16. CDR3 amino acids: CASSQEVPVSNGGGETQYF. For the CDR3, the DNA is TGCGCCAGCAGCCAAGAGGTTCCGGTCTCCAACGGGGGGGGAGAGACCCAGTACTTC.

The chain recombines TRBV30 with TRBJ2-2; D call uncertain. Per the germline V gene, CDR1 is GTSNPN and CDR2 is SVGIG (reference sequence). V was clipped by 4 bases and J by 0 bases, with 9 bases between them. The CDR3 is 14 residues long. This chain's CDR3 is CAWTVNANTGELFF. The DNA of the CDR3 is TGTGCCTGGACAGTAAACGCGAACACCGGGGAGCTGTTTTTT.

The J gene is TRBJ2-2, the V gene TRBV10-2; D unresolved. The ends were cut back, 8 bases at V and 4 bases at J, with 11 bases in the middle. The CDR3 loop spans 13 amino acids. Germline V gene sequence: CDR1 WSHSY, CDR2 SAAADI. CDR3 protein: CASLDFGTGELFF. Written as DNA, the CDR3 is TGCGCCAGCTTGGATTTCGGCACCGGGGAGCTGTTTTTT.

This clonotype has just a few counts. The chain recombines TRBV5-5 with TRBJ2-7, with 7 positions matching TRBD1. CDR1 is SGHKS, CDR2 YYEKEE, per germline (reference sequence). V lost 3 bases and J lost 3; bases outside the gene matches: 9. The CDR3 extends over 15 amino acids. The CDR3 region is CASSSPGQPRYEQYV. The CDR3 coding sequence is TGTGCCAGCAGCTCCCCGGGACAGCCACGCTACGAGCAGTACGTC.

This clonotype occurred a few times. The chain employs TRBV29-1 and TRBJ2-5; TRBD2 agrees at 7 bases. V lost 7 bases and J lost 5; bases outside the gene matches: 4. Looked up from germline, CDR1 is SQVTM and CDR2 is ANQGSEA. CDR3 length: 11 residues. This chain's CDR3 is CSGGGEETQYF. The CDR3 DNA is TGCAGCGGGGGGGGTGAGGAGACCCAGTACTTC.

At least ten counts were recorded for this clonotype. The chain is built from TRBV4-1 and TRBJ2-1; 7 positions match TRBD2. Trimming at V came to 2 bases and at J to 7 bases, leaving 5 bases not matched to a gene. Per the germline V gene, CDR1 is MGHRA and CDR2 is YSYEKL. The CDR3 runs to 14 residues. CDR3 in amino acids: CASSQRAGTNEQFF. The CDR3 DNA reads as TGCGCCAGCAGCCAACGAGCGGGGACTAATGAGCAGTTCTTC.

The V and J genes are TRBV11-2 and TRBJ2-2; 14 positions match TRBD2. Germline V gene sequence: CDR1 SGHAT, CDR2 FQNNGV. V gave up 1 base and J gave up 4 bases; unmatched junction bases: 2. The CDR3 is 17 amino acids. Here the CDR3 DNA reads TGTGCCAGCAGCTTAGTGGGACTAGCGGGGGTCACCGGGGAGCTGTTTTTT. Amino acids: CASSLVGLAGVTGELFF.